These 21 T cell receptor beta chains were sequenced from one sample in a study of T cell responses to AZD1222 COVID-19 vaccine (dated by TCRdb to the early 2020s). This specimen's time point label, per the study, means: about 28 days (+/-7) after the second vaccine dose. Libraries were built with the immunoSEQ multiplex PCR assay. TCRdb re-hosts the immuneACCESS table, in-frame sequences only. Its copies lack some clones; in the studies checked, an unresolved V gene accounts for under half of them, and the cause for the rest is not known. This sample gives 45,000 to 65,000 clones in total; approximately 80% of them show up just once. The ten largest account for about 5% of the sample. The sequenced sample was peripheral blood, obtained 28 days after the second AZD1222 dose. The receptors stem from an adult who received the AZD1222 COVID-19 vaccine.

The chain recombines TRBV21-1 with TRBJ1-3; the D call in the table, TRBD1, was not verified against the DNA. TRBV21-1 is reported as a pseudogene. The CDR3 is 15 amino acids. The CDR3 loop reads CASSKRGISGNTIYF. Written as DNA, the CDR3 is TGTGCCAGCAGCAAAAGGGGGATCTCTGGAAACACCATATATTTT.

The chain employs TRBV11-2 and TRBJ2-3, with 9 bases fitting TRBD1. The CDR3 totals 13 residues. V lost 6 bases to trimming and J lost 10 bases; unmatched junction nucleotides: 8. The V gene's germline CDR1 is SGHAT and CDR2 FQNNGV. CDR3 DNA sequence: TGTGCCAGCAGTCCACACCGGGACAGGGCGCAGTATTTT. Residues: CASSPHRDRAQYF. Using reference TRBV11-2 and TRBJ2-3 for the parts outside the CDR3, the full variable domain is EAGVAQSPRYKIIEKRQSVAFWCNPISGHATLYWYQQILGQGPKLLIQFQNNGVVDDSQLPKDRFSAERLKGVDSTLKIQPAKLEDSAVYLCASSPHRDRAQYFGPGTRLTVL.

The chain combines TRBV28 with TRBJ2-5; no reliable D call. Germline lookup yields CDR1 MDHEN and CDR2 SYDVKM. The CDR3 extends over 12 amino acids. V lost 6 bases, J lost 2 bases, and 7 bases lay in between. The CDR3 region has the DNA TGTGCCAGCAGCACTCTTCAAGAGACCCAGTACTTC. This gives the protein CASSTLQETQYF.

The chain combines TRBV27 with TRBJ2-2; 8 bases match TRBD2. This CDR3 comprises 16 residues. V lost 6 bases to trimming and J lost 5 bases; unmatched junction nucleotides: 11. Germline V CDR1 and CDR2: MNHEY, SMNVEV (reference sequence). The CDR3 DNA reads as TGTGCCAGCAGACCCGTGTCGGGCGGGGGGACCGGGGAGCTGTTTTTT. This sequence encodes CASRPVSGGGTGELFF.

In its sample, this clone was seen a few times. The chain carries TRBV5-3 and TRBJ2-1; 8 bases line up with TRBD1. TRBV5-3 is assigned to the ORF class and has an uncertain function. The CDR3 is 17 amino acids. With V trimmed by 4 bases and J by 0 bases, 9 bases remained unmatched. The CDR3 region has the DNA TGTGCCAGAAGCCGTGATGGACAGGGAAGCTCCTACAATGAGCAGTTCTTC. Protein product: CARSRDGQGSSYNEQFF.

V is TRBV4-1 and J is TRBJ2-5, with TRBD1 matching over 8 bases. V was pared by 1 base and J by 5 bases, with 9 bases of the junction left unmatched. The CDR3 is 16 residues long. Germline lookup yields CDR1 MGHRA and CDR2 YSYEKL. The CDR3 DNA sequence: TGCGCCAGCAGCCAAGGGGCAGGGGGCCTTTTTGAGACCCAGTACTTC. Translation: CASSQGAGGLFETQYF.

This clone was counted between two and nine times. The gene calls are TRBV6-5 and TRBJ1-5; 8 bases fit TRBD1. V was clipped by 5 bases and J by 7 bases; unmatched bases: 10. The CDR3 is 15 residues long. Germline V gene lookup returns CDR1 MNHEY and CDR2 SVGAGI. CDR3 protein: CASSLGQGISQPQHF. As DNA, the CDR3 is TGTGCCAGCAGTCTAGGACAGGGTATTTCGCAGCCCCAGCATTTT.

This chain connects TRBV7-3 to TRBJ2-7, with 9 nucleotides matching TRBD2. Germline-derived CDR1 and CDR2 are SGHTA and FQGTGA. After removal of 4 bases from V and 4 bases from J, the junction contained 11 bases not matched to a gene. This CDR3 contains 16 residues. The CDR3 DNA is TGTGCCAGCAGCTCCCTAGATAGCGGGAGAGGGTACGAGCAGTACTTC. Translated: CASSSLDSGRGYEQYF. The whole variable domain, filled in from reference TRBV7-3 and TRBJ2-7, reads GAGVSQTPSNKVTEKGKYVELRCDPISGHTALYWYRQSLGQGPEFLIYFQGTGAADDSGLPNDRFFAVRPEGSVSTLKIQRTERGDSAVYLCASSSLDSGRGYEQYFGPGTRLTVT.

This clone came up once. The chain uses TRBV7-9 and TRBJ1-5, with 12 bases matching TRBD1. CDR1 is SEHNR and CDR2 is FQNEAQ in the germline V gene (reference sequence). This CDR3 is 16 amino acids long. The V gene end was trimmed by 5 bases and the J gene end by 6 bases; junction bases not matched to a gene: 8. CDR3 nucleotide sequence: TGTGCCAGCAGCCGACCCGGGACAGGGGGCGGTCAGCCCCAGCATTTT. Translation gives CASSRPGTGGGQPQHF.

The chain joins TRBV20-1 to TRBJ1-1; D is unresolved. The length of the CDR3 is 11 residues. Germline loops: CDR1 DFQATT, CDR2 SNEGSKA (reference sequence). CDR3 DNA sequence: TGCAGCGTTGGAGCTAACACTGAAGCTTTCTTT. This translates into CSVGANTEAFF.

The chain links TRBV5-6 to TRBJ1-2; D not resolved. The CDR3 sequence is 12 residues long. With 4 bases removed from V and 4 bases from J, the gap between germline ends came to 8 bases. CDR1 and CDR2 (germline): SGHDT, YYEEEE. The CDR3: CASSRPPYGYTF. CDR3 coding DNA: TGTGCCAGCAGCCGGCCCCCCTATGGCTACACCTTC.

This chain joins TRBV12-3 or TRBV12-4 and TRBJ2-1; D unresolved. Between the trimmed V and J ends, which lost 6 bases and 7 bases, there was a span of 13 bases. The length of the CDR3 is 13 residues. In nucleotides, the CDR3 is TGTGCCAGCAGCTGGTCGCTAGAAAATGAGCAGTTCTTC. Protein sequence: CASSWSLENEQFF.

The CDR3 spells CASSMGLAGLNEQFF. CDR3 sequence (DNA): TGTGCCAGTAGTATGGGTCTAGCGGGATTAAATGAGCAGTTCTTC. The rearrangement links TRBV19 to TRBJ2-1; 9 positions match TRBD2. The CDR3 extends over 15 amino acids. Trimming took 3 bases from V and 7 from J; bases not matched to a gene: 7. CDR1 and CDR2 from the germline V gene are LNHDA and SQIVND (reference sequence).

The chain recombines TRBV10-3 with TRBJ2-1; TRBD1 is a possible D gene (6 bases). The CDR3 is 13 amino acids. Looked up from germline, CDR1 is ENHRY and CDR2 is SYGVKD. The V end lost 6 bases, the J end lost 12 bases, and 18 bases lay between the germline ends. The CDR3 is CAISPDRTTGQFF. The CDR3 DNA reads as TGTGCCATCAGCCCGGACAGAACGACTGGGCAGTTCTTC.

The CDR3 loop reads CASSPGQTRGIQYF. The CDR3 DNA follows: TGCGCCAGCAGCCCTGGACAGACCAGGGGCATTCAGTACTTC. V and J are TRBV5-1 and TRBJ2-4; D possibly corresponds to TRBD1 (6 bases). Per germline, CDR1 SGHRS and CDR2 YFSETQ. V was shortened by 4 bases and J by 9 bases, with 17 bases between the two germline ends. The CDR3 is 14 residues long.

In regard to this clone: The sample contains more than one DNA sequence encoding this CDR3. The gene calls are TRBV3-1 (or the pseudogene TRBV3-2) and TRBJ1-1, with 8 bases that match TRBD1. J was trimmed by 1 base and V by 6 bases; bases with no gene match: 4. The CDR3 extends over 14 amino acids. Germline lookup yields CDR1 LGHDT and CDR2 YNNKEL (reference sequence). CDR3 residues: CASRRGQGNTEAFF. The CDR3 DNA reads TGTGCCAGCAGACGTGGACAGGGGAACACTGAAGCTTTCTTT.

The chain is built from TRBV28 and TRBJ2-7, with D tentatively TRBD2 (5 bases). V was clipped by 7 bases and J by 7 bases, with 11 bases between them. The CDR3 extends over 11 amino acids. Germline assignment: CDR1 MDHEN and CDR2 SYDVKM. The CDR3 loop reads CASKLTGEQYF. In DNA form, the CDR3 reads TGTGCCAGCAAACTAACGGGGGAGCAGTACTTC.

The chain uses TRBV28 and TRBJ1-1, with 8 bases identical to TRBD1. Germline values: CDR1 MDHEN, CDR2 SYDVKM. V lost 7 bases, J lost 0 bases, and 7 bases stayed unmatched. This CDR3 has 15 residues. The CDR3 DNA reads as TGTGCCAGCACTACAGGGGGGGCGTTGAACACTGAAGCTTTCTTT. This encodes CASTTGGALNTEAFF.

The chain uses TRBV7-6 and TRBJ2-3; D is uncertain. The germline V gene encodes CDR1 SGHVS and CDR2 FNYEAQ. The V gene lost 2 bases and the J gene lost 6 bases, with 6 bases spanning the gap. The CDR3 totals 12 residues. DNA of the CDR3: TGTGCCAGCAGCTTATCCCTGGATACGCAGTATTTT. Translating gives CASSLSLDTQYF.

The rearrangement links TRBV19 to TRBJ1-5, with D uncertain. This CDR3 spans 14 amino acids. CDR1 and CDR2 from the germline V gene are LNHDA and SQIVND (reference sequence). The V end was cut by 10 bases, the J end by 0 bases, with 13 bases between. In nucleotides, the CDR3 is TGTGCCACCCTTAGCGGTTATAGCAATCAGCCCCAGCATTTT. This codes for CATLSGYSNQPQHF.

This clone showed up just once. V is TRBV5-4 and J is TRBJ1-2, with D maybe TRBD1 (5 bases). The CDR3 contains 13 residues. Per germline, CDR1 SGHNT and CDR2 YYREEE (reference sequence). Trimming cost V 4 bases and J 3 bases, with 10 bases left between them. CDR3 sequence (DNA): TGTGCCAGCAGCCGGGACCCAGACTATGGCTACACCTTC. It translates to CASSRDPDYGYTF. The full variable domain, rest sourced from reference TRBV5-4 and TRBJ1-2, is ETGVTQSPTHLIKTRGQQVTLRCSSQSGHNTVSWYQQALGQGPQFIFQYYREEENGRGNFPPRFSGLQFPNYSSELNVNALELDDSALYLCASSRDPDYGYTFGSGTRLTVV.